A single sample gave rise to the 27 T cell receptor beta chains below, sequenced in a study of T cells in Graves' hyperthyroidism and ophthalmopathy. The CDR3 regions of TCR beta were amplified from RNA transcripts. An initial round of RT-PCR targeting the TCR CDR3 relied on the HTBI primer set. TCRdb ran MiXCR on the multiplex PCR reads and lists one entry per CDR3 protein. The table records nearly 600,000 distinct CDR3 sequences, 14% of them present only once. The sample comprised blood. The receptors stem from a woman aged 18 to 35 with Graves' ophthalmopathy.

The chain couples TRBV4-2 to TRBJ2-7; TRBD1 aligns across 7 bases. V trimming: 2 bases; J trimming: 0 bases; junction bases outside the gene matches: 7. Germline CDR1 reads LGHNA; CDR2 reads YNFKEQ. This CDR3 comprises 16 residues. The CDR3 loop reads CASSQPTGTASYEQYF. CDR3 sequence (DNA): TGTGCCAGCAGCCAACCCACCGGGACAGCCTCCTACGAGCAGTACTTC.

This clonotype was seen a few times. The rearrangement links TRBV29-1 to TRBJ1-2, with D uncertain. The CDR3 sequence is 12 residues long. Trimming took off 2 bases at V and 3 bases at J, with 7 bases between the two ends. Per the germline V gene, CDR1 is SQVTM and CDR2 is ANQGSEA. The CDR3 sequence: CSVEYGYYGYTF. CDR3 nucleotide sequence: TGCAGCGTTGAATACGGCTACTATGGCTACACCTTC.

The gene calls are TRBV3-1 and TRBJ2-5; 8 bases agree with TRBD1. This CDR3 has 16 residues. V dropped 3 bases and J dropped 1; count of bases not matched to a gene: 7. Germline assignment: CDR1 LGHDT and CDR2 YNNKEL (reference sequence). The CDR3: CASSHSGQAPQETQYF. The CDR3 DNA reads TGTGCCAGCAGCCACTCGGGACAGGCCCCCCAAGAGACCCAGTACTTC.

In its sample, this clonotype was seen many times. CDR3 nucleotide sequence: TGTGCCAGCAGTTACTCGGCCGGGGAGCTGTTTTTT. Its protein product is CASSYSAGELFF. V and J are TRBV6-2 or TRBV6-3 and TRBJ2-2, with D hard to call. Germline values: CDR1 MNHEY, CDR2 SVGEGT. Trimming pared 0 bases from V and 6 bases from J, leaving 2 bases between. This CDR3 spans 12 amino acids.

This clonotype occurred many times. The DNA of the CDR3 is TGTGCCAGCAGTGACGTGTTGCGCAGCAATGAGCAGTTCTTC. It yields the protein CASSDVLRSNEQFF. The chain employs TRBV2 and TRBJ2-1; no definite D call. CDR1 SNHLY and CDR2 FYNNEI come from the germline V gene. V shed 3 bases and J shed 6 bases, with 12 bases lying between them. This CDR3 comprises 14 residues.

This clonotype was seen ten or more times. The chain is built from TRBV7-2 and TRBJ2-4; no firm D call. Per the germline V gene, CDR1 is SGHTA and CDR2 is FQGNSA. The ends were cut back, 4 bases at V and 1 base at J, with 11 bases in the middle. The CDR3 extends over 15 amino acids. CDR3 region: CASSYEPVAKNIQYF. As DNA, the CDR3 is TGTGCCAGCAGCTACGAGCCGGTTGCCAAAAACATTCAGTACTTC.

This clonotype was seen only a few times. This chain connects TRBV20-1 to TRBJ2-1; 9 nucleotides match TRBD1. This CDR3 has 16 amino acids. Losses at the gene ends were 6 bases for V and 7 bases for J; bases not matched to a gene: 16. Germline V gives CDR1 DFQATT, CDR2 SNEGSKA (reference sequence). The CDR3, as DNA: TGCAGTGCCAATAGTCCAGAGAGGACAGGGGTGAATGAGCAGTTCTTC. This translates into CSANSPERTGVNEQFF.

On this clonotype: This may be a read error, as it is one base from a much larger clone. The CDR3 coding sequence is TGTGCCAGCAGTGTAGGGGCAGGGGGAACTGTTGAGCAGTTCTTC. It encodes CASSVGAGGTVEQFF. The V gene is TRBV2, the J gene TRBJ2-1; 7 bases agree with TRBD1. The CDR3 consists of 15 residues. With 4 bases clipped from V and 9 bases from J, the junction kept 12 bases outside the gene matches. Germline-derived CDR1 and CDR2 are SNHLY and FYNNEI.

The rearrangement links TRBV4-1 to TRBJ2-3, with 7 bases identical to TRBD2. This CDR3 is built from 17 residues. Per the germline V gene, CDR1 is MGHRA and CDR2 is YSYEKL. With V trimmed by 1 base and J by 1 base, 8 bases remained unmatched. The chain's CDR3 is CASSQVGRERGTDTQYF. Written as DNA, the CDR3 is TGCGCCAGCAGCCAAGTTGGGCGGGAGAGGGGCACAGATACGCAGTATTTT.

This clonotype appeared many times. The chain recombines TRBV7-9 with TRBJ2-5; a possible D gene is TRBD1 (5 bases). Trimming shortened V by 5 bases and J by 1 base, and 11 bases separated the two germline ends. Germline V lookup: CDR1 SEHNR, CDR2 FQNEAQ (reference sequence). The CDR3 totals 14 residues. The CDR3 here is CASSIYRTQETQYF. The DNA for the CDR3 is TGTGCCAGCAGCATATACAGGACCCAAGAGACCCAGTACTTC.

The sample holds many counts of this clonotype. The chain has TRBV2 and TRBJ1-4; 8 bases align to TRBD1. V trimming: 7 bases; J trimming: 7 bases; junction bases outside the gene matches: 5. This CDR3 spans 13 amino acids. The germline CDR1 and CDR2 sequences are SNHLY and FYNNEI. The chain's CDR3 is CASIRGLSEKLFF. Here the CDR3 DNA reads TGTGCCAGCATCAGGGGGCTCAGTGAAAAACTGTTTTTT.

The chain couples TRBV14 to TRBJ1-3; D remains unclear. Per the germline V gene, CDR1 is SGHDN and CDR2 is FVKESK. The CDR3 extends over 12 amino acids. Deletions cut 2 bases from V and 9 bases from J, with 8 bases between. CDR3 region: CASSQHTATIYF. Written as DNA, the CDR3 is TGTGCCAGCAGCCAACACACGGCCACCATATATTTT.

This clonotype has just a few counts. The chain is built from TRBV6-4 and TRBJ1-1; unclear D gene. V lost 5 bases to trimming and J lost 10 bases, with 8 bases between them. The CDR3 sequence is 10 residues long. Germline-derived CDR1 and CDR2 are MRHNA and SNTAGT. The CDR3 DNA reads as TGTGCCAGCAGTCCACATGGAGCTTTCTTT. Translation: CASSPHGAFF.

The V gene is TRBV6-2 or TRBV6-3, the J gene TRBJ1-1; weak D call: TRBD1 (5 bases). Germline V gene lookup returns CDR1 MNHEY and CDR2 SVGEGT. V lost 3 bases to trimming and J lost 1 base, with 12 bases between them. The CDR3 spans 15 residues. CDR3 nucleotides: TGTGCCAGCAGTTATCATGGGGCCCCGAACACTGAAGCTTTCTTT. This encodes CASSYHGAPNTEAFF.

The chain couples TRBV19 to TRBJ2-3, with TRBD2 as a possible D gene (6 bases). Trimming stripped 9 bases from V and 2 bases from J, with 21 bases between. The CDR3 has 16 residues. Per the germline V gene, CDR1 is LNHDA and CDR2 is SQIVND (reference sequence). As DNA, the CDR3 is TGTGCCAGCGGAGGGTGGACAACGGGAGACACAGATACGCAGTATTTT. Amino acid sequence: CASGGWTTGDTDTQYF.

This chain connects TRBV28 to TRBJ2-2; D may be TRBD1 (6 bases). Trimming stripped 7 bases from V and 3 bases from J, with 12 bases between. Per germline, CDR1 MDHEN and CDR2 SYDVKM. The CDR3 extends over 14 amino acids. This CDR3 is CASNQGPYTGELFF. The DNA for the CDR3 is TGTGCCAGCAACCAGGGGCCCTACACCGGGGAGCTGTTTTTT.

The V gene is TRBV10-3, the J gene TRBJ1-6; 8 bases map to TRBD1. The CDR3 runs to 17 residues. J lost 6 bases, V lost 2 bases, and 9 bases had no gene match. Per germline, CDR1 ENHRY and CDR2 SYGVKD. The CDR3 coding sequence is TGTGCCATCAGTGAGACAGGAGGACAGGGAGCTAATTCACCCCTCCACTTT. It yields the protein CAISETGGQGANSPLHF.

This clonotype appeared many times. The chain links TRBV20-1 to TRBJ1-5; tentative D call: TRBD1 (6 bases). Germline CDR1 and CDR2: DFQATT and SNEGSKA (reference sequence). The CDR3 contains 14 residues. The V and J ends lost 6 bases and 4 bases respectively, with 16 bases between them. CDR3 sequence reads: CSAHFPGENQPQHF. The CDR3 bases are TGCAGTGCGCATTTTCCAGGGGAGAATCAGCCCCAGCATTTT.

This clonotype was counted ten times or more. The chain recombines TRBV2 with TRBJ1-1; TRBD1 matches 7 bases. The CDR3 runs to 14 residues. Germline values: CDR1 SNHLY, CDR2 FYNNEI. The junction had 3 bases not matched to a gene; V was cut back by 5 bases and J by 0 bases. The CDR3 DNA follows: TGTGCCAGCAGTCAACAGGGGTTGAACACTGAAGCTTTCTTT. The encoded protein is CASSQQGLNTEAFF.

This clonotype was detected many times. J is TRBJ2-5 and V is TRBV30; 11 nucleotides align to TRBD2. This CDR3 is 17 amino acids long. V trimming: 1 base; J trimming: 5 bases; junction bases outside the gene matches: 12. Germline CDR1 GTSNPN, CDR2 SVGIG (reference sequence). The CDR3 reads CAWSATIAGGPGETQYF. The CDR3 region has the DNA TGTGCCTGGAGTGCAACTATAGCGGGAGGGCCTGGGGAGACCCAGTACTTC.

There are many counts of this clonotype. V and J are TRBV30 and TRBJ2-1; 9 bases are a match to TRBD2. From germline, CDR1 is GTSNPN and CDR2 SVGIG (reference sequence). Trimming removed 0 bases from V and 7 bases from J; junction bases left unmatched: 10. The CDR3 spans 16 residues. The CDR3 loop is CAWSVWIAGEGNEQFF. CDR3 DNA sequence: TGTGCCTGGAGTGTGTGGATAGCGGGAGAGGGTAATGAGCAGTTCTTC. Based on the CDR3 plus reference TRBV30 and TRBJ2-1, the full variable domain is SQTIHQWPATLVQPVGSPLSLECTVEGTSNPNLYWYRQAAGRGLQLLFYSVGIGQISSEVPQNLSASRPQDRQFILSSKKLLLSDSGFYLCAWSVWIAGEGNEQFFGPGTRLTVL.

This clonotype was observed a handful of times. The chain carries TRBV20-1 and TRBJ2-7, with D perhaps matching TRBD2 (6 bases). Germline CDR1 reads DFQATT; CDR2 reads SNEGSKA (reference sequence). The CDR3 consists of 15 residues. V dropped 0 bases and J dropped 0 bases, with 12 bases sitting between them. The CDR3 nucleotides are TGCAGTGCTAGAGACACCGGGACTTACTCCTACGAGCAGTACTTC. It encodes CSARDTGTYSYEQYF.

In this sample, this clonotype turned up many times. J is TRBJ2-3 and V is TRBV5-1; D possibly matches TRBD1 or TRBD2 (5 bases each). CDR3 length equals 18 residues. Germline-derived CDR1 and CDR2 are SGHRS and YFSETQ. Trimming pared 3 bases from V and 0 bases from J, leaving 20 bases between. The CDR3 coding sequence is TGCGCCAGCAGCTGGGACCCGGGACGAGAGTCTAGCACAGATACGCAGTATTTT. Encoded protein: CASSWDPGRESSTDTQYF.

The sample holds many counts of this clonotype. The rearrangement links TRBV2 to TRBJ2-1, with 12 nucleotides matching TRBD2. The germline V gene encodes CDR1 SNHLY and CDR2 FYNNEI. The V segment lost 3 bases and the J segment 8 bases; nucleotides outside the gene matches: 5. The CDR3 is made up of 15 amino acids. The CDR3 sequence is CASSELTSGRHEQFF. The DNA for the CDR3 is TGTGCCAGCAGTGAGTTGACTAGCGGGAGACATGAGCAGTTCTTC.

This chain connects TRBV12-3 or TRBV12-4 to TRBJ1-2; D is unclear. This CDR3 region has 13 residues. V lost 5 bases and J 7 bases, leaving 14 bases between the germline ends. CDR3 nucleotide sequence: TGTGCCAGCAGTGAGGGCCCTCTTCCTGGCTACACCTTC. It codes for CASSEGPLPGYTF.

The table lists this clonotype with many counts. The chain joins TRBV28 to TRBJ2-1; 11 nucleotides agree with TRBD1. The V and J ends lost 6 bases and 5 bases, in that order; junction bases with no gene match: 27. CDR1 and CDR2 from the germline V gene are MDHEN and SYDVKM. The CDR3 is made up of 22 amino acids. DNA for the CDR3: TGTGCCAGCAGCCGTATCGGGGACAGGGGGTTTTTAGGACTAGCGCTGGACAATGAGCAGTTCTTC. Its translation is CASSRIGDRGFLGLALDNEQFF.

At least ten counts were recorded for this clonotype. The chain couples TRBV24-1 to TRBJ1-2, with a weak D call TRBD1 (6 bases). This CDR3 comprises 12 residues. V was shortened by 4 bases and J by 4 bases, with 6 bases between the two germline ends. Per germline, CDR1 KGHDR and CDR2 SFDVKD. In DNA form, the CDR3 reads TGTGCCACCAGTGAGGACAGCTATGGCTACACCTTC. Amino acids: CATSEDSYGYTF.